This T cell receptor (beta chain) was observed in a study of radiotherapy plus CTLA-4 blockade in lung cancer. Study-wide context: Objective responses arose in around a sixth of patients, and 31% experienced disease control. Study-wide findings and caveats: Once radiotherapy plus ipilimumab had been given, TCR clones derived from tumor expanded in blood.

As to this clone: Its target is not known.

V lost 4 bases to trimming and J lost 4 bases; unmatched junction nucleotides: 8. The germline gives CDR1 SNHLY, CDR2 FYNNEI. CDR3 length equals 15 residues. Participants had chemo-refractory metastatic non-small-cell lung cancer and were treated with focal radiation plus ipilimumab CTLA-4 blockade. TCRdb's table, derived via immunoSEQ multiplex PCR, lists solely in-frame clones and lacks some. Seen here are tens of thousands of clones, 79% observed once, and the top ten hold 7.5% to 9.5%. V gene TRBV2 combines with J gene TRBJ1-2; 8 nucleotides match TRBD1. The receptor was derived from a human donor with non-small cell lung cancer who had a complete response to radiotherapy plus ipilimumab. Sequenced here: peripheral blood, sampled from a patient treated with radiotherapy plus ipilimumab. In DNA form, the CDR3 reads TGTGCCAGCAGTGCGGCAGGGGGCAGTGTCTATGGCTACACCTTC. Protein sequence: CASSAAGGSVYGYTF.